This record looks at one TCR beta chain sequence and its context. The target antigen is unknown. Every patient was affected by relapse after autologous stem cell transplantation, while exposure to brentuximab vedotin was not uniform. Isolation of CD4+ T cells from thawed PBMCs was performed by magnetic negative selection. The data stem from a study of PD-1 blockade in classical Hodgkin lymphoma. Study results and limitations: Those starting nivolumab under 1 year post-ASCT were excluded. Complete responders matched newly diagnosed patients in baseline diversity. The study found that TCR diversity rose significantly by C4D1 in CD4+ but not CD8+ cells.

The data were produced by immunoSEQ multiplex PCR, yet TCRdb's version contains in-frame clones alone and is incomplete. In the table there are tens of thousands of clones, 85% to 90% of which are singletons. V was shortened by 0 bases and J by 3 bases, with 6 bases between the two germline ends. Germline V gene lookup returns CDR1 SGHTA and CDR2 FQGNSA. The CDR3 has 14 amino acids. V is TRBV7-2 and J is TRBJ1-3, with D uncertain. This TCR derives from a human donor with classical Hodgkin lymphoma. The specimen was CD4+ T cells from blood, collected at baseline. The CDR3 reads CASSLARGGNTIYF. The CDR3, as DNA: TGTGCCAGCAGCTTAGCGCGGGGTGGAAACACCATATATTTT. Together with reference TRBV7-2 and TRBJ1-3, the CDR3 gives the full variable domain: GAGVSQSPSNKVTEKGKDVELRCDPISGHTALYWYRQSLGQGLEFLIYFQGNSAPDKSGLPSDRFSAERTGGSVSTLTIQRTQQEDSAVYLCASSLARGGNTIYFGEGSWLTVV.